This T cell receptor beta chain originates from a study of identical twins. TCRdb re-called the 5' RACE reads through MiXCR, storing one row per CDR3 protein. The data show fewer than 550,000 distinct CDR3 sequences, with 15% seen just once and more than 0.4% held by the top ten. The V end lost 6 bases, the J end lost 0 bases, and 15 bases lay between the germline ends. CDR3 length: 15 residues. CDR1 is MNHEY and CDR2 is SVGEGT in the germline V gene. This sample also appeared in a second study, on yellow fever vaccine responses in identical twins.

This TCR came from a woman younger than 30 in good health. The gene calls are TRBV6-2 or TRBV6-3 and TRBJ2-7; a weak D match, TRBD2 (5 bases). Sequenced material: CD4+ T cells sorted from blood. DNA of the CDR3: TGTGCCAGCAGGCGAGGGCAGGAAAGCTCCTACGAGCAGTACGTC. Its protein product is CASRRGQESSYEQYV.